This TCR beta chain stems from a study of human T cells and chemical hapten exposure. Study background: Largely, small differences in pooled library volume made per-sample TCR yields vary.

The J segment lost 7 bases and the V segment lost 0 bases, leaving 6 bases of the junction unmatched. The CDR3 runs to 15 residues. From germline, CDR1 is SGHDN and CDR2 FVKESK. This clonotype was recorded a few times. The antigen is not known. Stated time point: patch test 1, 2 weeks after DPC sensitization. Treatment denoted: therapeutic diphenylcyclopropenone sensitization with weekly scalp DPC. Blood collection took place prior to placing each patch test. Overall study results and limits: Sensitizing with DPC caused no change in TCRs above 1 in 1000 frequency.

Individual cDNA molecules received unique molecular identifiers in the library. TCRdb analysed the RACE reads with MiXCR anew, one entry per CDR3 protein. The sample holds 380,000 or so distinct CDR3 sequences, nearly 5% seen once. The genes are TRBV14 and TRBJ2-5, with TRBD1 matching over 9 bases. The receptor was derived from a woman in her 50s with alopecia areata. Some clones in this sample may be carry-over from other donors' samples. The sequencing here drew on whole blood, taken in connection with sensitization to the hapten diphenylcyclopropenone (DPC). CDR3 protein: CASSQDTGGEGTQYF. CDR3 DNA: TGTGCCAGCAGCCAAGACACAGGGGGCGAGGGGACCCAGTACTTC.